Listed here are 24 T cell receptor beta chains from one sample, sequenced in a study of cytomegalovirus exposure and HLA in healthy donors. PCR used 60 Vbeta primers and 13 Jbeta primers. The data were produced by immunoSEQ multiplex PCR, yet TCRdb's version contains in-frame clones alone and is incomplete. The sample consists of 90,000 to 150,000 clones, around 77% of them appearing once. Sample: PBMCs. The receptors originated from a man aged 18 to 29 in good health and CMV-seropositive.

This clone was seen a handful of times. One end of the junction is discordant with germline, which a read error may explain. The genes are TRBV14 and TRBJ2-4; a weak D match, TRBD2 (6 bases). Germline assignment: CDR1 SGHDN and CDR2 FVKESK. The CDR3 has 13 residues. The CDR3 sequence: CASSQAGGNSQYF. In nucleotides, the CDR3 is TGTGCCAGCAGCCAAGCCGGAGGGAACAGTCAGTACTTC.

This chain uses TRBV7-9 with TRBJ1-4, with D perhaps TRBD1 (5 bases). The CDR3 is 15 amino acids. Germline-derived CDR1 and CDR2 are SEHNR and FQNEAQ (reference sequence). V shed 6 bases and J shed 3 bases, with 14 bases lying between them. The CDR3 sequence is CASRGLSVANEKLFF. Here the CDR3 DNA reads TGTGCCAGCAGGGGACTGTCCGTGGCTAATGAAAAACTGTTTTTT. Filled out from reference TRBV7-9 and TRBJ1-4, the complete variable domain reads DTGVSQNPRHKITKRGQNVTFRCDPISEHNRLYWYRQTLGQGPEFLTYFQNEAQLEKSRLLSDRFSAERPKGSFSTLEIQRTEQGDSAMYLCASRGLSVANEKLFFGSGTQLSVL.

The chain joins TRBV2 to TRBJ2-7; TRBD2 agrees at 8 bases. This CDR3 comprises 12 residues. Germline V gene sequence: CDR1 SNHLY, CDR2 FYNNEI. Germline trimming cut 7 bases from V and 7 bases from J; bases unmatched to any gene: 6. CDR3: CASTGLAREQYF. The DNA for the CDR3 is TGTGCCAGCACTGGACTAGCCCGGGAGCAGTACTTC.

The chain carries TRBV19 and TRBJ1-4; maybe TRBD1 (5 bases). The V gene's germline CDR1 is LNHDA and CDR2 SQIVND (reference sequence). V was trimmed by 9 bases and J by 5 bases, leaving 19 bases between them. This CDR3 is built from 15 residues. This CDR3 is CASQRGGVLNEKLFF. Here the CDR3 DNA reads TGTGCCAGCCAAAGGGGAGGGGTCCTGAATGAAAAACTGTTTTTT.

This clone has only a few counts. This chain joins TRBV7-6 and TRBJ1-1; perhaps TRBD1 as D (5 bases). Deletions cut 5 bases from V and 5 bases from J, with 15 bases between. Germline V gene sequence: CDR1 SGHVS, CDR2 FNYEAQ. The CDR3 loop spans 14 amino acids. The CDR3, as DNA: TGTGCCAGCAGCCCGTGGGGGGAGGGGACTGAAGCTTTCTTT. Translating gives CASSPWGEGTEAFF.

The chain recombines TRBV27 with TRBJ1-1; weak D call: TRBD1 (6 bases). Trimming pared 1 base from V and 0 bases from J, leaving 9 bases between. The CDR3 totals 15 residues. Germline loops: CDR1 MNHEY, CDR2 SMNVEV (reference sequence). In nucleotides, the CDR3 is TGTGCCAGCAGTTTATGGGGGCTCTTGAACACTGAAGCTTTCTTT. It yields the protein CASSLWGLLNTEAFF.

This chain connects TRBV6-6 to TRBJ1-1, with D uncertain. V was pared by 4 bases and J by 3 bases, with 12 bases between. CDR1 MNHNY and CDR2 SVGAGI come from the germline V gene (reference sequence). The CDR3 has 14 amino acids. This CDR3 reads CASSCVRVDTEAFF. The CDR3 DNA follows: TGTGCCAGCAGTTGCGTCCGGGTGGACACTGAAGCTTTCTTT.

This clone has just a few counts. This sequence joins TRBV19 and TRBJ2-6, with 7 nucleotides matching TRBD2. The J segment lost 2 bases and the V segment lost 9 bases, leaving 7 bases of the junction unmatched. The germline V gene encodes CDR1 LNHDA and CDR2 SQIVND (reference sequence). The CDR3 is 15 residues long. The CDR3 spells CASHLGGTGANVLTF. The CDR3 DNA sequence: TGTGCCAGCCATTTGGGGGGGACTGGGGCCAACGTCCTGACTTTC.

This CDR3 reads CASSLGQGVMLGELFF. In DNA, the CDR3 is TGTGCCAGCAGCTTGGGCCAGGGGGTAATGCTCGGGGAGCTGTTTTTT. The chain uses TRBV5-5 and TRBJ2-2; 7 bases agree with TRBD1. Germline V gives CDR1 SGHKS, CDR2 YYEKEE (reference sequence). J gave up 7 bases and V 0 bases, and 9 bases lay outside the gene matches. CDR3 length: 16 residues.

The CDR3 loop is CASSLTDRATYEQYF. CDR3 nucleotide sequence: TGTGCCAGCAGCTTGACTGACAGGGCGACCTACGAGCAGTACTTC. The V gene is TRBV7-8, the J gene TRBJ2-7, with TRBD1 matching over 7 bases. The V segment lost 3 bases and the J segment 2 bases; nucleotides outside the gene matches: 7. CDR1 and CDR2 (germline): SGHVS, FQNEAQ. The CDR3 runs to 15 residues.

About this clone: At the DNA level, this CDR3 is encoded by other sequences in the same sample as well. This rearrangement joins TRBV30 to TRBJ1-2, with TRBD1 identical over 7 bases. Trimming took 7 bases from V and 0 from J; bases not matched to a gene: 8. The CDR3 has 14 amino acids. CDR1 GTSNPN and CDR2 SVGIG come from the germline V gene (reference sequence). CDR3 residues: CASPRGPTNYGYTF. As DNA, the CDR3 is TGTGCCTCCCCTAGGGGGCCTACTAACTATGGCTACACCTTC. Using reference TRBV30 and TRBJ1-2 for the parts outside the CDR3, the full variable domain is SQTIHQWPATLVQPVGSPLSLECTVEGTSNPNLYWYRQAAGRGLQLLFYSVGIGQISSEVPQNLSASRPQDRQFILSSKKLLLSDSGFYLCASPRGPTNYGYTFGSGTRLTVV.

Here the CDR3 reads CASSVEGTSGPGELFF. The CDR3 region has the DNA TGTGCCAGCAGCGTAGAAGGGACTAGCGGACCCGGGGAGCTGTTTTTT. The genes are TRBV9 and TRBJ2-2; 11 positions match TRBD2. Germline values: CDR1 SGDLS, CDR2 YYNGEE. CDR3 length: 16 residues. Trimming cost V 0 bases and J 6 bases; bases outside gene matches: 4.

In its sample, this clone was seen once. The J gene is TRBJ1-2, the V gene TRBV5-6; 8 nucleotides match TRBD1. This CDR3 is 13 amino acids long. V was pared by 4 bases and J by 8 bases, with 7 bases of the junction left unmatched. Germline CDR1 is SGHDT and CDR2 is YYEEEE. CDR3 DNA: TGTGCCAGCAGCGACAGGGGAGTATGGGGCTACACCTTC. Protein sequence: CASSDRGVWGYTF.

This clone was detected only once. This chain uses TRBV27 with TRBJ1-2; D is unresolved. The germline V gene encodes CDR1 MNHEY and CDR2 SMNVEV (reference sequence). Trimming took 3 bases from V and 6 from J, leaving 11 bases between them. The length of the CDR3 is 13 residues. The CDR3 DNA follows: TGTGCCAGCAGTTTTAATCGGTTAGATGGCTACACCTTC. It translates to CASSFNRLDGYTF.

This clone was detected only once. The chain carries TRBV5-1 and TRBJ2-1; the match to TRBD2 covers 9 bases. This CDR3 region has 16 residues. Germline trimming cut 4 bases from V and 4 bases from J; bases unmatched to any gene: 9. The germline V gene has CDR1 SGHRS and CDR2 YFSETQ. CDR3 sequence: CASSRAGLAIYNEQFF. CDR3 DNA: TGCGCCAGCAGCAGAGCAGGACTAGCGATTTACAATGAGCAGTTCTTC.

The genes are TRBV14 and TRBJ2-1; 8 nucleotides align to TRBD2. The ends lost 2 bases at V and 8 bases at J; junction bases unmatched: 8. Germline V gives CDR1 SGHDN, CDR2 FVKESK. This CDR3 region has 15 residues. As DNA, the CDR3 is TGTGCCAGCAGCCAATTCGAGCGGGAGTTCGATGAGCAGTTCTTC. Residues: CASSQFEREFDEQFF.

The table lists this clone with a few counts. This chain links TRBV19 with TRBJ2-7; 7 positions agree with TRBD2. CDR3 length: 14 amino acids. CDR1 LNHDA and CDR2 SQIVND come from the germline V gene (reference sequence). V gave up 5 bases and J gave up 9 bases; unmatched junction bases: 13. The CDR3 DNA follows: TGTGCCAGTAGTGCGGTTGCTAGCGGCCTTAGGCAGTACTTC. Amino acid sequence: CASSAVASGLRQYF.

The chain couples TRBV19 to TRBJ2-1, with 10 bases that match TRBD2. Germline CDR1 is LNHDA and CDR2 is SQIVND (reference sequence). V shed 6 bases, J shed 7 bases, and the junction held 21 bases outside the gene matches. The CDR3 spans 19 residues. CDR3 DNA sequence: TGTGCCAGTAGCCCATCCGGGGGGAGTAGCGGGAGGTTCGGGAATGAGCAGTTCTTC. Protein product: CASSPSGGSSGRFGNEQFF.

This chain joins TRBV18 and TRBJ2-7, with 8 bases matching TRBD1. V was pared by 2 bases and J by 0 bases, with 6 bases of the junction left unmatched. Looked up from germline, CDR1 is KGHSH and CDR2 is LQKENI. The CDR3 totals 16 residues. CDR3 in amino acids: CASSPIWTGISYEQYF. CDR3 DNA: TGTGCCAGCTCACCAATATGGACAGGGATCTCCTACGAGCAGTACTTC.

This chain joins TRBV6-5 and TRBJ2-5; the D is unclear. In germline, CDR1 is MNHEY, CDR2 SVGAGI. This CDR3 contains 14 residues. Trimming removed 5 bases at V and 1 base at J, with 11 bases between. CDR3 region: CASSVVRSQETQYF. Written as DNA, the CDR3 is TGTGCCAGCAGTGTCGTCAGGTCCCAAGAGACCCAGTACTTC.

The chain recombines TRBV6-6 with TRBJ2-3; a possible D gene is TRBD2 (6 bases). The V gene lost 6 bases and the J gene lost 0 bases, with 13 bases spanning the gap. CDR1 is MNHNY and CDR2 is SVGAGI in the germline V gene (reference sequence). The CDR3 extends over 15 amino acids. CDR3 residues: CASSPMAGSTDTQYF. The CDR3 DNA is TGTGCCAGCAGCCCAATGGCGGGGAGCACAGATACGCAGTATTTT.

About this clone: Sequence at one end of the junction differs from germline and may be a read error. The V call is TRBV9, the J call TRBJ2-6; TRBD1 aligns across 9 bases. The CDR3 totals 18 residues. Germline loops: CDR1 SGDLS, CDR2 YYNGEE. CDR3 protein: CASSGGDRAYSGANGLTF. CDR3 DNA: TGTGCCAGCAGCGGAGGGGACAGGGCTTACTCTGGGGCCAACGGCCTGACTTTC. The whole variable domain, remainder taken from reference TRBV9 and TRBJ2-6, is DSGVTQTPKHLITATGQRVTLRCSPRSGDLSVYWYQQSLDQGLQFLIQYYNGEERAKGNILERFSAQQFPDLHSELNLSSLELGDSALYFCASSGGDRAYSGANGLTFGAGSRLTVL.

The chain couples TRBV10-1 to TRBJ1-1; no clear D. The length of the CDR3 is 15 residues. The V end lost 4 bases, the J end lost 4 bases, and 16 bases lay between the germline ends. In germline, CDR1 is WNHNN, CDR2 SYGVQD (reference sequence). The CDR3 DNA reads TGCGCCAGCAGTGGGACCGGATGGGAGGGCACTGAAGCTTTCTTT. Translated, it gives CASSGTGWEGTEAFF.

J is TRBJ1-1 and V is TRBV30; 7 bases are a match to TRBD1. The germline V gene encodes CDR1 GTSNPN and CDR2 SVGIG (reference sequence). The CDR3 runs to 16 residues. V lost 0 bases to trimming and J lost 5 bases; unmatched junction nucleotides: 12. In DNA, the CDR3 is TGTGCCTGGAGTGTACGATATGGACAGGTGGGAACTGAAGCTTTCTTT. Amino acid sequence: CAWSVRYGQVGTEAFF.